This T cell receptor (beta chain) was identified in a study of cytomegalovirus exposure and HLA in healthy donors. Amplification used 60 Vbeta primers and 13 Jbeta primers. The data were produced by immunoSEQ multiplex PCR, yet TCRdb's version contains in-frame clones alone and is incomplete. The sample has fewer than 250,000 clones; around 79% are singletons. This CDR3 spans 15 amino acids. The germline V gene has CDR1 SGHAT and CDR2 FQDESV (reference sequence). Trimming at V came to 4 bases and at J to 0 bases, leaving 5 bases not matched to a gene. This clonotype was sampled from a woman between 50 and 59 years old in good health and CMV-seronegative. V gene TRBV11-1 combines with J gene TRBJ1-2; TRBD1 matches 7 bases. Material: PBMCs. The CDR3 loop is CASSWGTVTNYGYTF. CDR3 coding DNA: TGTGCCAGCAGCTGGGGGACAGTGACTAACTATGGCTACACCTTC.